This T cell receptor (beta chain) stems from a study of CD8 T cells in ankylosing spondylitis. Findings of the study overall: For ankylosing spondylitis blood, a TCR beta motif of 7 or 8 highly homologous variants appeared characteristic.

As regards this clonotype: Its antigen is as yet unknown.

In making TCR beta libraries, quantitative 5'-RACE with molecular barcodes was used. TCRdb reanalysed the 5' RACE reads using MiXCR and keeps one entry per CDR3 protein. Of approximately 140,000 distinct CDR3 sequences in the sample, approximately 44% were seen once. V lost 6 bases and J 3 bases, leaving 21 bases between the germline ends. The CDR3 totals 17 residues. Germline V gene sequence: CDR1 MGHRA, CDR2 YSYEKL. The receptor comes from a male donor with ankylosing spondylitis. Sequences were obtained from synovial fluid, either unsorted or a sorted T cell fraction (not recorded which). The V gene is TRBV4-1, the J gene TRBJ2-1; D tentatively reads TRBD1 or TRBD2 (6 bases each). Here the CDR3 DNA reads TGCGCCAGCAGTCCCACGGGCGGGACATCCCACTACAATGAGCAGTTCTTC. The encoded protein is CASSPTGGTSHYNEQFF.